This T cell receptor (beta chain) was profiled in a study of low-dose radiotherapy and immunotherapy resistance in tumors (dated by TCRdb to between 2022 and 2023). With regard to the full study: In Cohort 1, 0.5 Gy per fraction was delivered every 2 weeks, and a total PTV dose of 6.5 Gy was prescribed. Every two weeks, patients got intravenous cyclophosphamide at 200 mg/m2, given one day ahead of each radiation and immunotherapy administration. The trial did not randomize participants into treatment groups. Starting on cycle 1 day 1, patients took 300 mg of aspirin by mouth once daily for four cycles. The translational analysis covered eight patients: three from the first dose cohort and the first five from the second dose cohort. In Cohort 2, 1 Gy per fraction was delivered every two weeks, for a total of 13 Gy over 26 weeks. Patients were given nivolumab as a 240 mg flat dose every two weeks and ipilimumab at 1 mg/kg every six weeks, with both drugs delivered intravenously.

The sample's time point label, in plain terms: after trial treatment. The sample's treatment or condition label, decoded: LDRT plus nivolumab, ipilimumab, low-dose cyclophosphamide and aspirin (RACIN trial). The donors took part in RACIN, a single-arm, phase I, dose-escalation trial that combined nivolumab, ipilimumab, aspirin, low-dose cyclophosphamide and low-dose radiotherapy. To be eligible, a patient needed to have an advanced solid tumor that was TIL-negative. The instrument was an Illumina HiSeq 2500. First-strand cDNA was synthesized using Superscript III and a set of TRAV- and TRBV-specific primers, so that both TCRalpha and TCRbeta chains were covered. TCRs were amplified with Phusion for roughly 20 PCR cycles using a constant-region primer together with the adapter attached to the V primers. Amplification of the isolated mRNA was done with the MessageAmp II aRNA Amplification Kit, which involved a roughly 15-hour in vitro transcription at 37 degrees C. The Dynabeads mRNA DIRECT Purification Kit was used to isolate mRNA for TCR sequencing. Indexed Illumina adapters were added in a second Phusion PCR of roughly 25 cycles, and the PCR products were purified with AMPure XP beads. The original pipeline was this. Custom Perl scripts pooled TCR sequences encoding the same protein, removed out-of-frame sequences and computed each clonotype's abundance. The analysis excluded TCR sequences that were supported by just one read. Among the metrics used to describe the repertoires were Shannon entropy, Gini index, clonality, richness, and the frequency of TCRs shared between repertoires. Using fastp at Q25 and MiXCR, TCRdb reprocessed the public reads and kept productive beta chains. Each entry merges the rows of one CDR3 protein and shows their most common DNA and genes. For this entry, the V and J calls and clone size follow TCRdb and not the study's own pipeline. For this sample there are around 58,000 distinct CDR3 sequences; approximately 22% appear just once. About 7% of the sample belongs to the ten largest clones.

This clonotype was found many times. What antigen it recognizes has not been identified. One base away there is no much larger clone; base qualities are not given. From V the trimming removes 4 bases and from J it removes 5 bases, while the gene matches leave 13 bases of the junction unaccounted for. The CDR3 covers 15 residues, taking in both the cysteine and the phenylalanine. The only DNA kept is the CDR3, 45 bases in frame from the first base. The germline V gene (reference sequence) provides CDR1 GTSNPN and CDR2 SVGIG. The sequences come from PBMCs, collected after low-dose radiotherapy plus immunotherapy. This TCR was recovered from a male donor with prostate cancer. Recombination connected TRBV30 to TRBJ1-1; 7 central nucleotides agree with TRBD1. The DNA sequence is given as TGTGCCTGGATTCTTTTAGGGGGCAAGAGGACTGAAGCTTTCTTT. Translated, it gives CAWILLGGKRTEAFF.